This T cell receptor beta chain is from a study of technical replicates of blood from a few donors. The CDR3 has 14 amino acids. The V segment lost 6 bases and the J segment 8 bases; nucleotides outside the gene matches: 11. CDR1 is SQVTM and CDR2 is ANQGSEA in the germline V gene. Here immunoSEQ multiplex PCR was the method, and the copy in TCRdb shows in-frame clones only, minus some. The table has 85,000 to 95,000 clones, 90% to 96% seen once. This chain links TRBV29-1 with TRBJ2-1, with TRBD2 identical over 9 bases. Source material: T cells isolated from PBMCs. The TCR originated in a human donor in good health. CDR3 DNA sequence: TGCAGCGTGGGTGGTAGCGGGAGTACCCATGAGCAGTTCTTC. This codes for CSVGGSGSTHEQFF.